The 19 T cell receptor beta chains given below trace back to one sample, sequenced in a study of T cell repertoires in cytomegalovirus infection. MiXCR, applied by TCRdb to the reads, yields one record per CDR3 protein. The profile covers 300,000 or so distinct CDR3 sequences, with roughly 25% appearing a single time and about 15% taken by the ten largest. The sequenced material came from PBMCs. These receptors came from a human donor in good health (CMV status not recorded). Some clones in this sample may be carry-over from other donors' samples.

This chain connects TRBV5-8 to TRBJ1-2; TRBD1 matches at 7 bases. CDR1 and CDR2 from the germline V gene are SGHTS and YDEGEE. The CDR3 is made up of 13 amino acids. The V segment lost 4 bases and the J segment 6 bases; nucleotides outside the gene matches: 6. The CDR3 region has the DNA TGTGCCAGCAGCCGTACGGGACAGCATGGCTACACCTTC. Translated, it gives CASSRTGQHGYTF.

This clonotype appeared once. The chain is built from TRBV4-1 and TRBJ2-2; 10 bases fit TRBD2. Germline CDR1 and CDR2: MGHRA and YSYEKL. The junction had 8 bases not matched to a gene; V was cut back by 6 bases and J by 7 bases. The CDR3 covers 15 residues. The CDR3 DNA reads TGCGCCAGCAGACAGCGGGGGGGCCAGGGCGGGGAGCTGTTTTTT. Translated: CASRQRGGQGGELFF.

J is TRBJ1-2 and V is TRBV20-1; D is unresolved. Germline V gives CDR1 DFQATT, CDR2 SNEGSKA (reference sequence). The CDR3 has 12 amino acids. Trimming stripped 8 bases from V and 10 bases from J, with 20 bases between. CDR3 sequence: CSPVGPAGFYTF. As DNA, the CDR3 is TGCAGTCCAGTAGGGCCTGCGGGGTTCTACACCTTC.

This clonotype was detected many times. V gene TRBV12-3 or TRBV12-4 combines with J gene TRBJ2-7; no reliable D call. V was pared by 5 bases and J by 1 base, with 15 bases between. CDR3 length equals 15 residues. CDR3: CASSVRLHVSYEQYF. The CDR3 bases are TGTGCCAGCAGTGTTCGCCTCCACGTGTCCTACGAGCAGTACTTC.

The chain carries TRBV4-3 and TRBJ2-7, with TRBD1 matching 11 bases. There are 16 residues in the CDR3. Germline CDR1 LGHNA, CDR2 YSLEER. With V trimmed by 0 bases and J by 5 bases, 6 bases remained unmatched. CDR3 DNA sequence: TGCGCCAGCAGCCAAGATATCTGGACAGGGGGCGACGAGCAGTACTTC. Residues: CASSQDIWTGGDEQYF.

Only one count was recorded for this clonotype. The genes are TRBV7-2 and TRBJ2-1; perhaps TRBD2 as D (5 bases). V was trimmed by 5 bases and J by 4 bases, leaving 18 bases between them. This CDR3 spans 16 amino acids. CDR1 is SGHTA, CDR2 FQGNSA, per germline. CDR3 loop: CASSPRAGPLYNEQFF. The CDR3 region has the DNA TGTGCCAGCAGCCCGCGGGCCGGGCCCCTATACAATGAGCAGTTCTTC.

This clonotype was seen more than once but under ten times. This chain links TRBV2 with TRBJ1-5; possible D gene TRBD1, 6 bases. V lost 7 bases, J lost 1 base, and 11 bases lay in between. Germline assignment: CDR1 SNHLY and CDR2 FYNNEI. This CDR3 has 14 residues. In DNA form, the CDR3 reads TGTGCCAGCACCAGGGGATTGAGCAATCAGCCCCAGCATTTT. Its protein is CASTRGLSNQPQHF.

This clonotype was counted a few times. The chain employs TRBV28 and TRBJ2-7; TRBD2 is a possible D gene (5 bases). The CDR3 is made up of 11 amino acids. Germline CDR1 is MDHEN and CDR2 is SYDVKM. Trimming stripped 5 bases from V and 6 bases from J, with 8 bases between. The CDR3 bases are TGTGCCAGCAGTCGGGGTTCCGAGCAGTACTTC. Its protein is CASSRGSEQYF. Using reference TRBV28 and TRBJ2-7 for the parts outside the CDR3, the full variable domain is DVKVTQSSRYLVKRTGEKVFLECVQDMDHENMFWYRQDPGLGLRLIYFSYDVKMKEKGDIPEGYSVSREKKERFSLILESASTNQTSMYLCASSRGSEQYFGPGTRLTVT.

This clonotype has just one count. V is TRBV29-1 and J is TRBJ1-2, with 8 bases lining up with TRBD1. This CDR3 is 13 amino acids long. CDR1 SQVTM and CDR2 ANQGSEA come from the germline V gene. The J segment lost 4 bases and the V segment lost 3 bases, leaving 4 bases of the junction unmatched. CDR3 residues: CSVETGDAYGYTF. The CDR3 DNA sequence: TGCAGCGTTGAGACAGGGGACGCCTATGGCTACACCTTC.

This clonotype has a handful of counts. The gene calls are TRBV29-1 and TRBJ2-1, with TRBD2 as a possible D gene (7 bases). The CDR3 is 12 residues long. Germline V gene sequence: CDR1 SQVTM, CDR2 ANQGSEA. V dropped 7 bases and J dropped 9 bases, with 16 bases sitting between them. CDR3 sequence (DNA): TGCAGCGGAGGGGGGACGGGGGGTGAGCAGTTCTTC. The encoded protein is CSGGGTGGEQFF.

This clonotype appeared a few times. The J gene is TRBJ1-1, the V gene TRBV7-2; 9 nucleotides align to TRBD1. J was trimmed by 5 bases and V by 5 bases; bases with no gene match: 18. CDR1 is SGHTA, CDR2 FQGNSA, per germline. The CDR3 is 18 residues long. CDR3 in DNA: TGTGCCAGCAGCAGCCACTACAGGGGGCTCGTCGTAGGGACTGAAGCTTTCTTT. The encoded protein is CASSSHYRGLVVGTEAFF.

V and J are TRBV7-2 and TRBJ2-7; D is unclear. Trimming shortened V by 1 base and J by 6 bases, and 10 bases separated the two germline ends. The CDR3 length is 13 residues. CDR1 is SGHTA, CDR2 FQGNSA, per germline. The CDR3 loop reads CASSLEARGEQYV. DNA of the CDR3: TGTGCCAGCAGCTTAGAGGCCAGAGGCGAGCAGTACGTC.

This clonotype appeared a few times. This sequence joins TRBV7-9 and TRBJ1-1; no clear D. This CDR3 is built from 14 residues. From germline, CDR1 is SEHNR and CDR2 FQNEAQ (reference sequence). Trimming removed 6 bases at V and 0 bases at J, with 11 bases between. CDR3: CASSDSVMNTEAFF. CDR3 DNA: TGTGCCAGCAGTGACTCGGTGATGAACACTGAAGCTTTCTTT.

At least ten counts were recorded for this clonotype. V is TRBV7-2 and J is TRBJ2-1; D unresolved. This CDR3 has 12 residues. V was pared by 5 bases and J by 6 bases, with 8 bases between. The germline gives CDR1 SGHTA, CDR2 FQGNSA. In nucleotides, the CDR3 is TGTGCCAGCAGCCCTCCTAGCAATGAGCAGTTCTTC. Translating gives CASSPPSNEQFF.

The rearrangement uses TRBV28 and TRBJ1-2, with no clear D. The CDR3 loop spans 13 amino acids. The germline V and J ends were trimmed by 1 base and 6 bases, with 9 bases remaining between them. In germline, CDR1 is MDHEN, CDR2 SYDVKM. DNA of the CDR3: TGTGCCAGCAGTTTATATGCAGTGAATGGCTACACCTTC. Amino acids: CASSLYAVNGYTF.

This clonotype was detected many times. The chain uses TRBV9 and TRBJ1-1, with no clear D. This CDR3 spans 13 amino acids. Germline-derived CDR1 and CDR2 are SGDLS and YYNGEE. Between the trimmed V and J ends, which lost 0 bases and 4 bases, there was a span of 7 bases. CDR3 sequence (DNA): TGTGCCAGCAGCGTAGGACGAGGCACTGAAGCTTTCTTT. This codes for CASSVGRGTEAFF.

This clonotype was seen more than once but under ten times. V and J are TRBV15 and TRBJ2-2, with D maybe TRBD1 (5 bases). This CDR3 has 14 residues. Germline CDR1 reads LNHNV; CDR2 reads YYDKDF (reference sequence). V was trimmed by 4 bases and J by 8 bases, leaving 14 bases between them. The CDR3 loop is CATSIEQDLGELFF. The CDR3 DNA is TGTGCCACCAGCATCGAACAGGACCTTGGGGAGCTGTTTTTT.

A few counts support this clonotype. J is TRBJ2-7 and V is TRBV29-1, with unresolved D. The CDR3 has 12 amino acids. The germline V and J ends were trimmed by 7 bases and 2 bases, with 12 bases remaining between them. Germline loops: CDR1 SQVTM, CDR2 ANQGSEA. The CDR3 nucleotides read TGCAGCGCCAACCTGGGAACCTACGAGCAGTACTTC. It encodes CSANLGTYEQYF.

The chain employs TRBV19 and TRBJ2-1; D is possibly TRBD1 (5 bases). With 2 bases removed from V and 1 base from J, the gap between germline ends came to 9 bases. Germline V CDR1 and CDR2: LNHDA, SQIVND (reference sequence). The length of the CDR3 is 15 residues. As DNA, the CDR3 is TGTGCCAGTAGTATACAGGGCCAGTCCTACAATGAGCAGTTCTTC. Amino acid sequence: CASSIQGQSYNEQFF.